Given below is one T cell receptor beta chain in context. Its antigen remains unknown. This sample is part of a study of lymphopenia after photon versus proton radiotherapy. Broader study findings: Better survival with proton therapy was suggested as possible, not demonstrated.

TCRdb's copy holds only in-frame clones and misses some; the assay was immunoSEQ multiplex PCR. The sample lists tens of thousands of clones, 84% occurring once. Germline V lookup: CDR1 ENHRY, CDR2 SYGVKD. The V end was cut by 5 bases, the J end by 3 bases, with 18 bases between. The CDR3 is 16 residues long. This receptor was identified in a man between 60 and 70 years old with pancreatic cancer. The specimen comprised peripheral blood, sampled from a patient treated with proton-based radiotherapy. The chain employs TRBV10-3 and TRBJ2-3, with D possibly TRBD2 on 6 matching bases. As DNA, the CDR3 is TGTGCCATCAGTTCTCTCGGAGGGGCTTCGACAGATACGCAGTATTTT. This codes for CAISSLGGASTDTQYF.